The TCR beta chain under discussion was sequenced for a study of molecular identifiers for immune sequencing clone quantification. Background on the study: Five portions were made in replicates from RNA of roughly 20,000 or 100,000 naive CD8 cells, and four underwent sequencing.

Study-wide findings and caveats: Underestimation of highly expanded clone sizes could arise where identical TCR molecules share a barcode. In naive cells, under 1% of molecules belonged to clones above 20 RNA copies, against over 98% in effector cells.

Trimming pared 8 bases from V and 13 bases from J, leaving 17 bases between. Germline loops: CDR1 MNHEY, CDR2 SVGAGI. This CDR3 spans 12 amino acids. TCRdb processed the PCR reads anew with MiXCR; each CDR3 protein has one entry. The table records 400,000 to 600,000 distinct CDR3 sequences, 25% of them present only once. Turning to this clonotype: As yet, its antigen is unknown.

Naive CD8 libraries came from about 19,000 to 1,100,000 sorted cells with 10%, 30% or 50% RNA. The source of this sequence is a human donor in good health. Some libraries in this study had Jurkat cell RNA spiked in. Source material: naive CD8+ T cells from blood, with Jurkat cell RNA spiked in. Specified subset: FACS-sorted CD8+CD4-CCR7+CD45RA+ naive T cells. The chain uses TRBV6-5 and TRBJ1-4; D might be TRBD1 (5 bases). As DNA, the CDR3 is TGTGCCAGCCGGGCGAGGGGTGGAGGACTGTTTTTT. Protein sequence: CASRARGGGLFF.